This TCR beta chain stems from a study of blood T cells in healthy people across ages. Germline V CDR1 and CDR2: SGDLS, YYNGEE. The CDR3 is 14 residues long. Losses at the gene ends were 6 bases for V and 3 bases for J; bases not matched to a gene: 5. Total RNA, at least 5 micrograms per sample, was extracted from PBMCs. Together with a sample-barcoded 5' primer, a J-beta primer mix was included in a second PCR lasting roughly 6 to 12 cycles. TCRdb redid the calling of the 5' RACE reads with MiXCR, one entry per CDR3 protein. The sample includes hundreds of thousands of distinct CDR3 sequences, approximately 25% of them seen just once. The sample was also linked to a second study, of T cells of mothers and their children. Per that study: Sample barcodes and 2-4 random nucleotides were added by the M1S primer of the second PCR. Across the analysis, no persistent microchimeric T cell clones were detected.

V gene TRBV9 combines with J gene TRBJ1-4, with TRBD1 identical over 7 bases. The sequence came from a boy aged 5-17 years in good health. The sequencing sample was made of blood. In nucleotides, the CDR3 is TGTGCCAGCAACAGCGGGACAGCTAATGAAAAACTGTTTTTT. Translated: CASNSGTANEKLFF.